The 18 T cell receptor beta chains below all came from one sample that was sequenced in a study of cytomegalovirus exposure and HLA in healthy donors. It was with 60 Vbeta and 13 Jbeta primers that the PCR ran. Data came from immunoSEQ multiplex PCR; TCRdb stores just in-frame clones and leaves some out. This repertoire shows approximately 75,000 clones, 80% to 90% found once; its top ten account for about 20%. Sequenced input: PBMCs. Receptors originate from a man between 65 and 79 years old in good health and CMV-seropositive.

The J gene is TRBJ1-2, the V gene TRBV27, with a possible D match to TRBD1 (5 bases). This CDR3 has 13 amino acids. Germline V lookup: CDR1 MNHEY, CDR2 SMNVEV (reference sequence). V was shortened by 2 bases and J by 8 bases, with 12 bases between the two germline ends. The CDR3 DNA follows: TGTGCCAGCAGTTTACGCAGGGAAGAAGGCTACACCTTC. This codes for CASSLRREEGYTF.

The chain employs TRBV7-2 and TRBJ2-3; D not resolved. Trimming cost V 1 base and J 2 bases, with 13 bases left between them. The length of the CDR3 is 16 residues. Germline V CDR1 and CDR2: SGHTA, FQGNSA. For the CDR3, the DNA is TGTGCCAGCAGCTTAGACCCTGCGGTGAACACAGATACGCAGTATTTT. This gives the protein CASSLDPAVNTDTQYF.

CDR3 sequence reads: CASSPARYNEQFF. The CDR3 nucleotides are TGTGCCAGCAGCCCTGCTAGGTACAATGAGCAGTTCTTC. V is TRBV5-4 and J is TRBJ2-1; D call uncertain. Deletions cut 4 bases from V and 4 bases from J, with 9 bases between. CDR1 SGHNT and CDR2 YYREEE come from the germline V gene (reference sequence). This CDR3 contains 13 residues.

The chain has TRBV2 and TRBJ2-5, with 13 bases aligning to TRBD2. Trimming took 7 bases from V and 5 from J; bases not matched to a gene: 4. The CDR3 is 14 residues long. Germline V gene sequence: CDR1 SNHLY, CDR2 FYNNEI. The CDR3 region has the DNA TGTGCCAGCAAACTAGCGGGGGGGCAGGAGACCCAGTACTTC. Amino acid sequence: CASKLAGGQETQYF. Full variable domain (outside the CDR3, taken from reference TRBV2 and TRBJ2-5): EPEVTQTPSHQVTQMGQEVILRCVPISNHLYFYWYRQILGQKVEFLVSFYNNEISEKSEIFDDQFSVERPDGSNFTLKIRSTKLEDSAMYFCASKLAGGQETQYFGPGTRLLVL.

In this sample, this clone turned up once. In DNA, the CDR3 is TGTGCCAGCAGCCCAGAAACAACAGGGGCTGGAAACACCATATATTTT. It codes for CASSPETTGAGNTIYF. The chain is built from TRBV7-8 and TRBJ1-3, with TRBD1 identical over 7 bases. Per germline, CDR1 SGHVS and CDR2 FQNEAQ. The CDR3 totals 16 residues. The trim removed 5 bases at V and 2 bases at J, leaving 9 bases unmatched.

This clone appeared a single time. CDR3 DNA: TGTGCCAGCAGTGACTGCAACAAGACAGGGTTAGGGCAGCCCCAGCATTTT. This sequence encodes CASSDCNKTGLGQPQHF. This chain joins TRBV6-4 and TRBJ1-5; 7 bases line up with TRBD1. The junction had 13 bases not matched to a gene; V was cut back by 1 base and J by 7 bases. Looked up from germline, CDR1 is MRHNA and CDR2 is SNTAGT. The CDR3 has 17 residues.

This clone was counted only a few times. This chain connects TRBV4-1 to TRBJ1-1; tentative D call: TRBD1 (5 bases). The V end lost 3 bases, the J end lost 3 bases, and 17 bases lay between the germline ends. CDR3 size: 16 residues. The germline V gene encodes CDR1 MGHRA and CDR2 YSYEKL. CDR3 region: CASSQPRGLRDTEAFF. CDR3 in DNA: TGCGCCAGCAGCCAGCCGCGGGGCCTTCGAGACACTGAAGCTTTCTTT.

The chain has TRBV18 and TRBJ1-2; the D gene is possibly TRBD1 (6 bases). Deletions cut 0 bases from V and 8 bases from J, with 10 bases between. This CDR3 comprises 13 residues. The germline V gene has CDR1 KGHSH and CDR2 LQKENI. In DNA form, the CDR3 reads TGTGCCAGCTCACCACCGGACAGTGCGGGCTACACCTTC. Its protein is CASSPPDSAGYTF.

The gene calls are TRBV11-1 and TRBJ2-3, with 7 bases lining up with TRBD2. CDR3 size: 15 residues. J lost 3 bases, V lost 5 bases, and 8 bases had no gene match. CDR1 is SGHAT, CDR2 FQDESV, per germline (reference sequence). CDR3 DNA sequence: TGTGCCAGCAGCCTGGTCCAGGGAGGGACAGATACGCAGTATTTT. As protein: CASSLVQGGTDTQYF.

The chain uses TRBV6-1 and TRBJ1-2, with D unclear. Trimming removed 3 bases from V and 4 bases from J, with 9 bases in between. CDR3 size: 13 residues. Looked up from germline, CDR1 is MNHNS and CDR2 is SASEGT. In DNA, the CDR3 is TGTGCCAGCAGTGAGTGGGCATTCTATGGCTACACCTTC. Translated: CASSEWAFYGYTF.

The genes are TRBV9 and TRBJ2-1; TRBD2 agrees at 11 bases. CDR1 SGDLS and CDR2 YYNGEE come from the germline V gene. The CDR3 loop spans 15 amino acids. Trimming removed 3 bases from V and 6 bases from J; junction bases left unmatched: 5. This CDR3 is CASSAGLAELNEQFF. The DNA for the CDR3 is TGTGCCAGCAGCGCGGGACTAGCGGAACTCAATGAGCAGTTCTTC.

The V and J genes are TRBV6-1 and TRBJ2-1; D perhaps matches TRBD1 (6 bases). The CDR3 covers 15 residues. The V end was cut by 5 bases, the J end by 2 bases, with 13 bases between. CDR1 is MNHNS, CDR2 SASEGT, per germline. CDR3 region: CASSRSRDTYNEQFF. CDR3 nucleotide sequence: TGTGCCAGCAGTCGGTCCCGGGACACCTACAATGAGCAGTTCTTC.

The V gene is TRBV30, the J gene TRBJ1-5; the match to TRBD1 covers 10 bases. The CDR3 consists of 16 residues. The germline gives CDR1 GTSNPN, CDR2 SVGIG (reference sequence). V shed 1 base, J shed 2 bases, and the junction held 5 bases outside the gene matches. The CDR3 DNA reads TGTGCCTGGAGTGCGACAGGGGGCGGAGGCAATCAGCCCCAGCATTTT. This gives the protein CAWSATGGGGNQPQHF.

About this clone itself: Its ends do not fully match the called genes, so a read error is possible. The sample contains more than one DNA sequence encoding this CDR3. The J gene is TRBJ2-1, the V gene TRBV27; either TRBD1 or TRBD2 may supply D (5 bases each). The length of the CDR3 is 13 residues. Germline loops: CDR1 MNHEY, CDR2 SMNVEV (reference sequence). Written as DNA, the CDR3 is TGTGCTAGCAGAGGGGTAGCCTACAATGAGCAGTTCTTC. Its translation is CASRGVAYNEQFF.

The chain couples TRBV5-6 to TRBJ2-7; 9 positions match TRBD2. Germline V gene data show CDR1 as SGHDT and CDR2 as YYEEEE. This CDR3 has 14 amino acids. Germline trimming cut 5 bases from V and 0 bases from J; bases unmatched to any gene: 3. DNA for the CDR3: TGTGCCAGCAGTTATAGCGGGAGCTCCTACGAGCAGTACTTC. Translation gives CASSYSGSSYEQYF. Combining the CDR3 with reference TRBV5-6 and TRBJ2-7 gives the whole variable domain DAGVTQSPTHLIKTRGQQVTLRCSPKSGHDTVSWYQQALGQGPQFIFQYYEEEERQRGNFPDRFSGHQFPNYSSELNVNALLLGDSALYLCASSYSGSSYEQYFGPGTRLTVT.

CDR3 nucleotides: TGCAGCGTTGGGGGGGTGTCGGTGATCACTGAAGCTTTCTTT. Amino acids: CSVGGVSVITEAFF. This chain links TRBV29-1 with TRBJ1-1, with D possibly TRBD1 on 5 matching bases. The V end was cut by 4 bases, the J end by 4 bases, with 16 bases between. CDR3 length: 14 amino acids. Germline V gene data show CDR1 as SQVTM and CDR2 as ANQGSEA.

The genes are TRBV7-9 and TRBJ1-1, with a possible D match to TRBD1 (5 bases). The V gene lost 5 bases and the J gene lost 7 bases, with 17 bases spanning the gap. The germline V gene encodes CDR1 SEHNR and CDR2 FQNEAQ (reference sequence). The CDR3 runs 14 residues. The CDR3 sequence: CASSLRAGDIEAFF. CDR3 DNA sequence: TGTGCCAGCAGCCTCCGGGCGGGGGATATTGAAGCTTTCTTT.

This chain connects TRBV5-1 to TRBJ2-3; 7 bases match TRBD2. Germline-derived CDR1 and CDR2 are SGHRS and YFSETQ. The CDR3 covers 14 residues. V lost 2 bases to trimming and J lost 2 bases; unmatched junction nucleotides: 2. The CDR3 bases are TGCGCCAGCAGCTTAAGCGGGGTCACAGATACGCAGTATTTT. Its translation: CASSLSGVTDTQYF.